A selection of T cell receptor beta chains follows, all from one sample in a study of OX40 agonist ivuxolimab in advanced cancers. Some clones are missing from TCRdb's copy, which holds only in-frame ones; the method was immunoSEQ multiplex PCR. Here the sample spans tens of thousands of clones, about 93% being singletons. This material consisted of CD4+ or CD8+ T cells sorted from blood, taken in a trial of the OX40 agonist ivuxolimab. These receptors were obtained from an adult with an advanced solid tumor such as melanoma, head and neck, liver or kidney cancer. CDR3s include the opening cysteine and the closing phenylalanine or tryptophan. Each record gives: D gene, J gene, V gene, clone size, CDR3 DNA, CDR3 protein. A D gene is named only where the DNA matches it firmly. A row's size may be missing; if present it is once, few, many or a size class.

>TRBD2|TRBJ2-5|TRBV28|.
TGTGCCAGCAGCTCGCCGGGACTAGAAGAGACCCAGTACTTC
CASSSPGLEETQYF
>TRBD2|TRBJ2-3|TRBV6-5|.
TGTGCCAGCAGTTACCTAGCGGGCAGCACAGATACGCAGTATTTT
CASSYLAGSTDTQYF
>.|TRBJ1-2|TRBV27|.
TGTGCCAGCAGTTTCCGACAGAACTATGGCTACACCTTC
CASSFRQNYGYTF
>TRBD1|TRBJ2-1|TRBV10-1|once
TGCGCCAGCAGAATGGGACAGGGTGACAATGAGCAGTTCTTC
CASRMGQGDNEQFF
>.|TRBJ2-5|TRBV11-3|.
TGTGCCAGCAGCTTATCGCTAGCGGAGACCCAGTACTTC
CASSLSLAETQYF
>TRBD1|TRBJ2-1|TRBV10-1|.
TGCGCCAGCAGTGAGTTGGGACAGTACAATGAGCAGTTCTTC
CASSELGQYNEQFF
>.|TRBJ2-3|TRBV29-1|.
TGCAGCGTTGGTTCGAGCGAGACGCAGTATTTT
CSVGSSETQYF
>TRBD2|TRBJ2-2|TRBV7-9|.
TGTGCCAGCAGCACGACTAGCGGGAGTCTTTCCACCGGGGAGCTGTTTTTT
CASSTTSGSLSTGELFF
>.|TRBJ2-1|TRBV5-1|.
TGCGCCAGCAGCTTGGGAGAGATGAGGGCCCTCGACAATGAGCAGTTCTTC
CASSLGEMRALDNEQFF
>.|TRBJ2-3|TRBV7-8|once
TGTGCCAGCAGCTTAGGAGGGGCGGACACAGATACGCAGTATTTT
CASSLGGADTDTQYF
>TRBD1|TRBJ2-7|TRBV30|.
TGTGCCTGGACTTTCGGGACAGCATGGGGCGAGCAGTACTTC
CAWTFGTAWGEQYF
>.|TRBJ2-7|TRBV2|.
TGTGCCAGCAGTGAAGCTGGGGCAGATGAGCAGTACTTC
CASSEAGADEQYF
>TRBD2|TRBJ2-5|TRBV2|few
TGTGCCAGCAGTGACTTCATCTACCGACTAGCCCTCGAGACCCAGTACTTC
CASSDFIYRLALETQYF
>.|TRBJ2-1|TRBV11-2|.
TGTGCCAGCAGCTTAGCGGGCGTCCGGGAGCAGTTCTTC
CASSLAGVREQFF
>.|TRBJ2-1|TRBV27|.
TGTGCCAGCTCCCCCTACAGCTCCTACAATGAGCAGTTCTTC
CASSPYSSYNEQFF
>.|TRBJ2-7|TRBV5-6|.
TGTGCCAGCAGCTTTTCGGGGGCCTGGTCCTACGAGCAGTACTTC
CASSFSGAWSYEQYF
>.|TRBJ2-1|TRBV29-1|.
TGCAGCGTTGAAGTCTTCGACAGGCAGTTTAGCTCCTACAATGAGCAGTTCTTC
CSVEVFDRQFSSYNEQFF
>.|TRBJ2-1|TRBV4-1|.
TGCGCCAGCAGTCAGACAGCATCGAATGAGCAGTTCTTC
CASSQTASNEQFF
>TRBD1|TRBJ2-1|TRBV30|.
TGTGCCTGGAGTCAAGACAGGGGCTCCTACAATGAGCAGTTCTTC
CAWSQDRGSYNEQFF
>TRBD1|TRBJ2-7|TRBV7-6|.
TGTGCCAGCAGCCACAGGGGTTCCTACGAGCAGTACTTC
CASSHRGSYEQYF
>.|TRBJ1-2|TRBV11-2|once
TGTGCCAGCAGCTTAGATCTCCGGGACGATGGCTACACCTTC
CASSLDLRDDGYTF
>.|TRBJ2-3|TRBV7-9|.
TGTGCCAGCAGCTTAGACTGGTCCCGGGGAGATACGCAGTATTTT
CASSLDWSRGDTQYF
>TRBD1|TRBJ2-1|TRBV10-3|.
TGTGCCATCAGTTTGGACAGGGCCAACCACAATGAGCAGTTCTTC
CAISLDRANHNEQFF
>.|TRBJ2-7|TRBV4-2|once
TGTGCCAGCAGCCAAGGAGGGCCGAACGAGCAGTACTTC
CASSQGGPNEQYF
>.|TRBJ1-1|TRBV9|.
TGTGCCAGCAGCGGGATACCGGCGAGGGGCGTTACTGAAGCTTTCTTT
CASSGIPARGVTEAFF
>.|TRBJ2-1|TRBV19|.
TGTGCCAGTACGCCGCTGGGCAGCCACTACAATGAGCAGTTCTTC
CASTPLGSHYNEQFF
>.|TRBJ1-1|TRBV27|.
TGTGCCAGCAGTAAGATTGACCTAAACACTGAAGCTTTCTTT
CASSKIDLNTEAFF
>.|TRBJ2-2|TRBV7-2|.
TGTGCCAGCAGCTTGCGCAGGAACACCGGGGAGCTGTTTTTT
CASSLRRNTGELFF
>TRBD1|TRBJ2-7|TRBV7-2|.
TGTGCCAGCCGCCAAGGGACAGGGGTCTCCTACGAGCAGTACTTC
CASRQGTGVSYEQYF
>.|TRBJ2-7|TRBV6-4|once
TGTGCCAGCAAAGGGGGGGGGCCCTACGAGCAGTACTTC
CASKGGGPYEQYF
>.|TRBJ1-4|TRBV28|.
TGTGCCAGCAGTTTTGTCCTCCGGACAACTAATGAAAAACTGTTTTTT
CASSFVLRTTNEKLFF
>TRBD1|TRBJ2-5|TRBV7-6|.
TGTGCCAGCAGCCAATTGGGGACAGACTTGGAGACCCAGTACTTC
CASSQLGTDLETQYF
>.|TRBJ2-7|TRBV5-5|.
TGTGCCAGCAGCTACCCAGGCGGGGAGGAGCAGTACTTC
CASSYPGGEEQYF
>TRBD2|TRBJ2-1|TRBV19|few
TGTGCCAGCCGGACCACGGAAGCGGGATCCTACAATGAGCAGTTCTTC
CASRTTEAGSYNEQFF
>.|TRBJ2-7|TRBV21-1|.
TGTGCCAGCAGCAATGGGCAGGGCGACCCCTTCTACGAGCAGTACTTC
CASSNGQGDPFYEQYF
>.|TRBJ2-7|TRBV28|once
TGTGCCAGCAGCCCAGGGGGGCAATTCTACGAGCAGTACTTC
CASSPGGQFYEQYF
>TRBD1|TRBJ2-1|TRBV10-2|.
TGCGCCAGCAGTATCCCAGGGGGCAGGAATGAGCAGTTCTTC
CASSIPGGRNEQFF
>.|TRBJ2-1|TRBV2|.
TGTGCCAGCAGTGGTCGAGGATCCTACAATGAGCAGTTCTTC
CASSGRGSYNEQFF
>.|TRBJ2-1|TRBV11-2|.
TGTGCCAGCAGTTCAGGGGAGGATGAGCAGTTCTTC
CASSSGEDEQFF
>.|TRBJ2-7|TRBV5-4|.
TGTGCCAGCAGCTTGGGGGTAGCAACTCTAGGGTACGAGCAGTACTTC
CASSLGVATLGYEQYF
>.|TRBJ1-1|TRBV6-5|.
TGTGCCAGCATCGGCAAGGGGGCTGAAGCTTTCTTT
CASIGKGAEAFF
>TRBD2|TRBJ2-1|TRBV5-1|.
TGCGCCAGCAGCGTAGCGGGAGGAGGATATGAGCAGTTCTTC
CASSVAGGGYEQFF
>.|TRBJ2-1|TRBV7-8|.
TGTGCCAGCAGCCCGGGGTTCTACAATGAGCAGTTCTTC
CASSPGFYNEQFF
>.|TRBJ2-2|TRBV9|.
TGTGCCAGCAGCGTAGATGCCGGGGAGCTGTTTTTT
CASSVDAGELFF
>.|TRBJ1-5|TRBV5-1|.
TGCGCCAGCAGCTTGGCCGGGGACAATCAGCCCCAGCATTTT
CASSLAGDNQPQHF
>.|TRBJ1-1|TRBV11-2|.
TGTGCCAGCAGCTTAGATGTGACAGGTAACACTGAAGCTTTCTTT
CASSLDVTGNTEAFF
>.|TRBJ2-5|TRBV6-1|once
TGTGCCAGCAGTGAAGGGGGAGTGGAGATCGGAGAGACCCAGTACTTC
CASSEGGVEIGETQYF
>.|TRBJ2-7|TRBV28|.
TGTGCCAGCAGTTCCAGAGAGGGGAGAGGCGTCTACGAGCAGTACTTC
CASSSREGRGVYEQYF
>TRBD2|TRBJ2-3|TRBV14|.
TGTGCCAGCAGCCAAGATCGACTAGCGGGAGCAGATACGCAGTATTTT
CASSQDRLAGADTQYF
>TRBD1|TRBJ2-7|TRBV27|.
TGTGCCAGCAGTTTAGGGACAGGGGAAGAGCAGTACTTC
CASSLGTGEEQYF
>.|TRBJ2-1|TRBV5-1|.
TGCGCCAGCAGCTTGCCCCCCCGTGGAGGGGGCAATGAGCAGTTCTTC
CASSLPPRGGGNEQFF